Presented here are 24 T cell receptor beta chains from one specimen sequenced in a study of PD-1 blockade in mismatch repair-deficient tumors. Method: immunoSEQ multiplex PCR; TCRdb's copy keeps in-frame clones and lacks some. This repertoire shows roughly 110,000 clones, around three quarters found once; its top ten account for 4% to 5%. The specimen was peripheral blood, collected approximately 60 weeks after starting pembrolizumab. The receptors were gathered from an adult with mismatch repair-deficient cancer.

The V call is TRBV9, the J call TRBJ2-1; TRBD2 aligns across 11 bases. Trimming at V came to 2 bases and at J to 5 bases, leaving 3 bases not matched to a gene. The germline CDR1 and CDR2 sequences are SGDLS and YYNGEE. CDR3 length: 15 amino acids. The chain's CDR3 is CASSVGLAGDNEQFF. CDR3 bases: TGTGCCAGCAGCGTCGGACTAGCGGGTGACAATGAGCAGTTCTTC.

This chain links TRBV5-4 with TRBJ2-3; 8 positions agree with TRBD2. This CDR3 contains 15 residues. Trimming took 6 bases from V and 3 from J; bases not matched to a gene: 9. The germline gives CDR1 SGHNT, CDR2 YYREEE (reference sequence). The DNA for the CDR3 is TGTGCCAGCATGAGCGGGAGAAAGAGTACAGATACGCAGTATTTT. Protein sequence: CASMSGRKSTDTQYF.

This clone was detected only a few times. The V call is TRBV15, the J call TRBJ2-5; 8 bases align to TRBD2. CDR3 length: 14 residues. Germline CDR1 LNHNV, CDR2 YYDKDF (reference sequence). V lost 1 base, J lost 5 bases, and 3 bases stayed unmatched. CDR3 DNA: TGTGCCACCAGCAGAGGACTAGCGTCGGAGACCCAGTACTTC. Protein: CATSRGLASETQYF.

The chain couples TRBV5-1 to TRBJ2-1; TRBD2 matches at 11 bases. Germline CDR1 reads SGHRS; CDR2 reads YFSETQ. The CDR3 covers 17 residues. Germline trimming cut 0 bases from V and 9 bases from J; bases unmatched to any gene: 11. The CDR3 loop is CASSLDPTSGKSSEQFF. The CDR3 coding sequence is TGCGCCAGCAGCTTGGACCCGACTAGCGGGAAGAGCAGTGAGCAGTTCTTC.

The chain couples TRBV7-9 to TRBJ1-1; D is unresolved. The V and J ends lost 2 bases and 1 base respectively, with 8 bases between them. The CDR3 spans 14 residues. The germline gives CDR1 SEHNR, CDR2 FQNEAQ (reference sequence). The CDR3 DNA is TGTGCCAGCAGCTTATCCGGACCGAACACTGAAGCTTTCTTT. Translation: CASSLSGPNTEAFF.

This sequence joins TRBV19 and TRBJ1-1; tentative D call: TRBD1 (6 bases). Germline CDR1 is LNHDA and CDR2 is SQIVND (reference sequence). The V gene lost 7 bases and the J gene lost 0 bases, with 12 bases spanning the gap. The CDR3 is made up of 14 amino acids. The CDR3 bases are TGTGCCAGTACTCCGGGACATTTGAACACTGAAGCTTTCTTT. This gives the protein CASTPGHLNTEAFF.

V and J are TRBV7-9 and TRBJ1-5; a weak D match, TRBD1 (5 bases). The CDR3 covers 13 residues. V was pared by 4 bases and J by 5 bases, with 9 bases between. Germline V lookup: CDR1 SEHNR, CDR2 FQNEAQ (reference sequence). The chain's CDR3 is CASSSTDYQPQHF. The CDR3 nucleotides are TGTGCCAGCAGCTCGACAGATTATCAGCCCCAGCATTTT.

The chain combines TRBV30 with TRBJ2-2; no clear D gene. V lost 1 base to trimming and J lost 5 bases, with 5 bases between them. Germline loops: CDR1 GTSNPN, CDR2 SVGIG (reference sequence). The CDR3 spans 12 residues. CDR3 amino acids: CAWSGSTGELFF. DNA for the CDR3: TGTGCCTGGAGTGGGAGTACCGGGGAGCTGTTTTTT. Supplemented by reference TRBV30 and TRBJ2-2, the full variable domain reads SQTIHQWPATLVQPVGSPLSLECTVEGTSNPNLYWYRQAAGRGLQLLFYSVGIGQISSEVPQNLSASRPQDRQFILSSKKLLLSDSGFYLCAWSGSTGELFFGEGSRLTVL.

This clone was seen a handful of times. The J gene is TRBJ2-5, the V gene TRBV27, with 9 bases identical to TRBD1. This CDR3 contains 14 residues. With 6 bases clipped from V and 5 bases from J, the junction kept 7 bases outside the gene matches. Germline V CDR1 and CDR2: MNHEY, SMNVEV (reference sequence). Here the CDR3 reads CASSIQGTGETQYF. The CDR3 DNA follows: TGTGCCAGCAGCATCCAGGGGACAGGGGAGACCCAGTACTTC.

The chain couples TRBV10-1 to TRBJ2-7, with 8 bases matching TRBD2. V dropped 5 bases and J dropped 2; count of bases not matched to a gene: 5. The germline gives CDR1 WNHNN, CDR2 SYGVQD (reference sequence). This CDR3 is 14 amino acids long. In DNA form, the CDR3 reads TGCGCCAGCAGTAAAGCGGGGGAGACCTACGAGCAGTACTTC. Its translation: CASSKAGETYEQYF.

This chain uses TRBV6-1 with TRBJ2-7; D is possibly TRBD1 (6 bases). Germline lookup yields CDR1 MNHNS and CDR2 SASEGT. The CDR3 covers 15 residues. V lost 10 bases, J lost 2 bases, and 21 bases lay in between. CDR3 sequence: CATKGRRDIPYEQYF. The CDR3 DNA follows: TGTGCCACGAAAGGTAGACGGGACATACCCTACGAGCAGTACTTC.

The gene calls are TRBV5-1 and TRBJ1-2, with TRBD1 matching 11 bases. With V trimmed by 7 bases and J by 4 bases, 6 bases remained unmatched. CDR3 length equals 14 residues. Germline V gene lookup returns CDR1 SGHRS and CDR2 YFSETQ. This CDR3 is CASGQGARTYGYTF. CDR3 bases: TGCGCCAGCGGACAGGGGGCCCGAACCTATGGCTACACCTTC.

This clone has a handful of counts. The chain has TRBV5-6 and TRBJ2-3; 9 positions agree with TRBD2. CDR3 size: 16 residues. The V gene end was trimmed by 4 bases and the J gene end by 4 bases; junction bases not matched to a gene: 10. Germline lookup yields CDR1 SGHDT and CDR2 YYEEEE. For the CDR3, the DNA is TGTGCCAGCAGCCCCTGGGGTAGCGGGAGTCCAGATACGCAGTATTTT. This translates into CASSPWGSGSPDTQYF.

The V gene is TRBV7-2, the J gene TRBJ2-5; 7 bases are shared with TRBD1. The CDR3 has 16 amino acids. J lost 3 bases, V lost 5 bases, and 12 bases had no gene match. Per germline, CDR1 SGHTA and CDR2 FQGNSA. CDR3 nucleotide sequence: TGTGCCAGCAGCCAGCCAAGGGGGCGCGGAAAAGAGACCCAGTACTTC. It codes for CASSQPRGRGKETQYF.

The rearrangement joins TRBV27 to TRBJ1-2, with D perhaps matching TRBD1 (5 bases). This CDR3 has 15 amino acids. Germline values: CDR1 MNHEY, CDR2 SMNVEV (reference sequence). The V end lost 2 bases, the J end lost 6 bases, and 16 bases lay between the germline ends. CDR3 sequence (DNA): TGTGCCAGCAGTTTACTCGGGGCGGAACGAAATGGCTACACCTTC. Translating it yields CASSLLGAERNGYTF.

The V call is TRBV19, the J call TRBJ2-4, with TRBD2 matching over 7 bases. This CDR3 has 16 residues. CDR1 LNHDA and CDR2 SQIVND come from the germline V gene (reference sequence). The V and J ends lost 3 bases and 8 bases, in that order; junction bases with no gene match: 13. As DNA, the CDR3 is TGTGCCAGTAGTATCCTTGGGGGGGGTTTGGCGGACATTCAGTACTTC. Residues: CASSILGGGLADIQYF.

The rearrangement links TRBV6-5 to TRBJ2-2; no definite D call. This CDR3 comprises 15 residues. Between the trimmed V and J ends, which lost 6 bases and 4 bases, there was a span of 15 bases. Germline V gene data show CDR1 as MNHEY and CDR2 as SVGAGI. Written as DNA, the CDR3 is TGTGCCAGCAGCCCACCCAGAATAACCACCGGGGAGCTGTTTTTT. It specifies CASSPPRITTGELFF.

This clone was seen a handful of times. J is TRBJ1-2 and V is TRBV9; D unclear. V gave up 6 bases and J gave up 0 bases, with 9 bases separating them. CDR3 length: 13 residues. Germline V lookup: CDR1 SGDLS, CDR2 YYNGEE. CDR3 sequence: CASNPGSNYGYTF. CDR3 sequence (DNA): TGTGCCAGCAACCCGGGGTCTAACTATGGCTACACCTTC.

The chain couples TRBV27 to TRBJ2-3; 12 bases are a match to TRBD2. The CDR3 extends over 15 amino acids. Unmatched junction bases numbered 5, after V lost 7 bases and J lost 3 bases. CDR1 MNHEY and CDR2 SMNVEV come from the germline V gene (reference sequence). Here the CDR3 reads CASTNLAGGTDTQYF. The DNA for the CDR3 is TGTGCCAGCACCAATCTAGCGGGAGGGACAGATACGCAGTATTTT.

In its sample, this clone was seen a few times. J is TRBJ2-2 and V is TRBV7-9; 8 nucleotides line up with TRBD1. The CDR3 contains 17 residues. V lost 5 bases, J lost 3 bases, and 11 bases stayed unmatched. Germline CDR1 is SEHNR and CDR2 is FQNEAQ (reference sequence). CDR3 region: CASSPHRGVGYTGELFF. The CDR3 DNA follows: TGTGCCAGCAGCCCCCACAGGGGGGTAGGATACACCGGGGAGCTGTTTTTT.

The rearrangement links TRBV11-2 to TRBJ2-7; 7 bases match TRBD1. This CDR3 comprises 13 residues. Unmatched junction bases numbered 7, after V lost 5 bases and J lost 6 bases. From germline, CDR1 is SGHAT and CDR2 FQNNGV. The CDR3 nucleotides read TGTGCCAGCAGCCACCAACAGGGGAGCGAGCAGTACTTC. This translates into CASSHQQGSEQYF.

The rearrangement links TRBV6-6 to TRBJ2-1; D perhaps matches TRBD2 (7 bases). The V end was cut by 4 bases, the J end by 7 bases, with 17 bases between. CDR1 MNHNY and CDR2 SVGAGI come from the germline V gene (reference sequence). CDR3 size: 15 residues. CDR3 loop: CASSSAGGGRNEQFF. The CDR3 nucleotides are TGTGCCAGCAGTTCCGCCGGGGGCGGGAGAAATGAGCAGTTCTTC.

The chain couples TRBV28 to TRBJ2-3, with D tentatively TRBD1 or TRBD2 (5 bases each). V was shortened by 4 bases and J by 1 base, with 15 bases between the two germline ends. The CDR3 loop spans 16 amino acids. The V gene's germline CDR1 is MDHEN and CDR2 SYDVKM. The CDR3 loop reads CASSWVPGPGTDTQYF. The DNA for the CDR3 is TGTGCCAGCAGTTGGGTCCCGGGACCCGGCACAGATACGCAGTATTTT.

The chain carries TRBV5-6 and TRBJ2-3; the match to TRBD2 covers 12 bases. Germline loops: CDR1 SGHDT, CDR2 YYEEEE. V dropped 4 bases and J dropped 5; count of bases not matched to a gene: 5. The CDR3 has 15 residues. The CDR3 reads CASSLRTSGVDTQYF. CDR3 coding DNA: TGTGCCAGCAGCCTAAGGACTAGCGGGGTAGATACGCAGTATTTT. Combining the CDR3 with reference TRBV5-6 and TRBJ2-3 gives the whole variable domain DAGVTQSPTHLIKTRGQQVTLRCSPKSGHDTVSWYQQALGQGPQFIFQYYEEEERQRGNFPDRFSGHQFPNYSSELNVNALLLGDSALYLCASSLRTSGVDTQYFGPGTRLTVL.